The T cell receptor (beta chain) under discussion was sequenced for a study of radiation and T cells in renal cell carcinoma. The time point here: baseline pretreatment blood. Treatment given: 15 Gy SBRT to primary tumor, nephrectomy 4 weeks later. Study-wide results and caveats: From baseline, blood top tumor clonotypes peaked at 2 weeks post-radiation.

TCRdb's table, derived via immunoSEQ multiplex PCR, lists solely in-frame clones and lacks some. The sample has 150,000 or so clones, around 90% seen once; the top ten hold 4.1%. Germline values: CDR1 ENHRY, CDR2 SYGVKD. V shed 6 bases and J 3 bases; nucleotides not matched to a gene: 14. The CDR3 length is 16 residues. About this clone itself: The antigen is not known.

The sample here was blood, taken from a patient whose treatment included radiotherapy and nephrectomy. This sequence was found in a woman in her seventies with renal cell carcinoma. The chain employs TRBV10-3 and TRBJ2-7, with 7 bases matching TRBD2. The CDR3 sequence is CAISAGDVPKIYEQYF. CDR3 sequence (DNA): TGTGCCATCAGCGCGGGGGACGTTCCGAAAATCTACGAGCAGTACTTC.